The rows below give T cell receptor beta chains drawn from one sample of a study of PD-L1 blockade in urothelial cancer. Sequencing was performed with immunoSEQ multiplex PCR; in TCRdb, only in-frame clones are kept and a portion is missing. The top ten clones hold about 5.8% of a sample with around 53,000 clones, approximately 80% of them seen once. The input for sequencing was PBMCs, taken around atezolizumab (anti-PD-L1) treatment. Receptor source: a man between 40 and 49 years old with urothelial cancer. Each CDR3 is given with its conserved first and last residue. The D gene is left open where the match is weak. Some rows mark clone size as missing; the rest say once, few, many or name a class of expanded clone.

v_call	j_call	d_call	clone_size	cdr3_aa	cdr3_nt
TRBV10-3	TRBJ2-1	-	-	CAIRDSLNEQFF	TGTGCCATCAGGGACTCTCTCAATGAGCAGTTCTTC
TRBV6-1	TRBJ2-2	TRBD1	-	CASQGVEDTGELFF	TGTGCCAGTCAGGGGGTGGAGGACACCGGGGAGCTGTTTTTT
TRBV9	TRBJ2-1	-	-	CASGLTSYNEQFF	TGTGCCAGCGGACTCACCTCCTACAATGAGCAGTTCTTC
TRBV7-9	TRBJ2-1	TRBD1	-	CASSERQGLHHEQFF	TGTGCCAGCAGCGAACGACAGGGCCTTCATCATGAGCAGTTCTTC
TRBV29-1	TRBJ2-1	TRBD1	-	CSVRTGVIYNEQFF	TGCAGCGTCCGGACAGGCGTTATCTACAATGAGCAGTTCTTC
TRBV6-5	TRBJ2-7	TRBD2	-	CASSYRRVSGGHEQYF	TGTGCCAGCAGTTACCGCAGGGTGAGCGGGGGCCACGAGCAGTACTTC
TRBV9	TRBJ2-2	-	-	CASSVGPQLGPGELFF	TGTGCCAGCAGCGTAGGGCCCCAGCTAGGTCCCGGGGAGCTGTTTTTT
TRBV7-2	TRBJ2-5	-	-	CASSLERETQYF	TGTGCCAGCAGCTTGGAGAGAGAGACCCAGTACTTC
TRBV11-2	TRBJ2-5	TRBD2	-	CASSLAGGVETQYF	TGTGCCAGCAGTCTCGCCGGGGGGGTAGAGACCCAGTACTTC
TRBV5-4	TRBJ2-7	-	-	CASSLGGEQYF	TGTGCCAGCAGCCTCGGGGGCGAGCAGTACTTC
TRBV25-1	TRBJ1-4	TRBD1	medium-sized	CASSELQGAGEKLFF	TGTGCCAGCAGTGAATTACAGGGGGCAGGGGAAAAACTGTTTTTT
TRBV5-4	TRBJ2-3	-	-	CASSLPARTDTQYF	TGTGCCAGCAGCTTACCCGCTAGGACAGATACGCAGTATTTT
TRBV11-2	TRBJ2-3	-	-	CASSLKAGQADTQYF	TGTGCCAGCAGCCTGAAAGCGGGACAGGCAGATACGCAGTATTTT
TRBV7-2	TRBJ2-1	-	-	CASTQGGNWDTREQFF	TGTGCCAGCACCCAAGGCGGCAATTGGGACACTCGGGAGCAGTTCTTC
TRBV5-4	TRBJ2-2	-	-	CASSPRRYTGSTGELFF	TGTGCCAGCAGCCCGAGGCGCTATACAGGAAGCACCGGGGAGCTGTTTTTT
TRBV6-4	TRBJ1-1	-	few	CASSDSSKNTEAFF	TGTGCCAGCAGTGACTCATCCAAAAACACTGAAGCTTTCTTT
TRBV7-9	TRBJ2-6	-	-	CASSFTRVGDGANVLTF	TGTGCCAGCAGCTTCACACGGGTGGGTGACGGGGCCAACGTCCTGACTTTC
TRBV30	TRBJ1-2	-	few	CAWTAGALLGYTF	TGTGCCTGGACGGCAGGGGCCCTTCTTGGCTACACCTTC
TRBV18	TRBJ2-3	-	-	CASSPRPSVGGGTDTQYF	TGTGCCAGCTCACCGAGGCCGTCGGTGGGCGGGGGCACAGATACGCAGTATTTT
TRBV11-2	TRBJ1-2	-	-	CASSLVGALGYTF	TGTGCCAGCAGCTTAGTAGGGGCGCTGGGCTACACCTTC
TRBV19	TRBJ1-5	-	-	CASSIQGGGNQPQHF	TGTGCCAGTAGTATACAGGGAGGTGGCAATCAGCCCCAGCATTTT
TRBV20-1	TRBJ2-7	TRBD2	-	CSATTSGRFLF	TGCAGTGCTACTACTAGCGGGAGGTTCCTTTTC
TRBV6-5	TRBJ1-5	-	-	CASSYSRSGVQPQHF	TGTGCCAGCAGTTACTCTCGATCTGGAGTTCAGCCCCAGCATTTT
TRBV19	TRBJ1-1	TRBD1	-	CASSHRGRGTEAFF	TGTGCCAGTAGCCACAGGGGGCGCGGTACTGAAGCTTTCTTT
TRBV4-1	TRBJ1-2	TRBD1	-	CASSPTFRQGGGYTF	TGCGCCAGCAGCCCTACCTTCAGACAGGGCGGAGGCTACACCTTC
TRBV18	TRBJ2-7	TRBD1	-	CASSGTGVYEQYF	TGTGCCAGCTCCGGGACAGGAGTCTACGAGCAGTACTTC
TRBV7-9	TRBJ1-1	TRBD1	-	CASSLTGVMNTEAFF	TGTGCCAGCAGCTTGACAGGGGTTATGAACACTGAAGCTTTCTTT
TRBV7-8	TRBJ2-1	-	-	CASSHRGAGENEQFF	TGTGCCAGCAGCCATAGGGGGGCGGGGGAAAATGAGCAGTTCTTC
TRBV4-1	TRBJ1-3	TRBD1	-	CASSQDPQGAQGNTIYF	TGCGCCAGCAGCCAAGATCCCCAGGGGGCGCAGGGAAACACCATATATTTT
TRBV5-5	TRBJ1-1	-	-	CASSLARMMNTEAFF	TGTGCCAGCAGCTTGGCCAGGATGATGAACACTGAAGCTTTCTTT
TRBV19	TRBJ1-5	-	-	CASSIRGNQPQHF	TGTGCCAGTAGTATTAGGGGGAATCAGCCCCAGCATTTT
TRBV5-4	TRBJ2-1	TRBD2	once	CAITPLSGRENNEQFF	TGTGCCATCACCCCCCTTAGCGGGAGGGAAAACAATGAGCAGTTCTTC
TRBV5-1	TRBJ1-3	TRBD1	-	CASSLAPGQGLGGNTIYF	TGCGCCAGCAGCTTGGCCCCGGGACAGGGCTTAGGTGGAAACACCATATATTTT
TRBV15	TRBJ1-1	-	few	CATSRPNTEAFF	TGTGCCACCAGCAGACCTAACACTGAAGCTTTCTTT
TRBV2	TRBJ1-1	TRBD1	-	CASIYGQGNTEAFF	TGTGCCAGCATCTACGGACAGGGGAACACTGAAGCTTTCTTT
TRBV28	TRBJ2-2	-	few	CASSRTGTLGTGELFF	TGTGCCAGCAGTAGAACCGGGACACTCGGAACCGGGGAGCTGTTTTTT
TRBV28	TRBJ2-2	TRBD1	-	CASRATGTNTGELFF	TGTGCCAGCAGGGCGACAGGGACGAACACCGGGGAGCTGTTTTTT
TRBV5-5	TRBJ1-2	TRBD1	-	CASSLTGANYGYTF	TGTGCCAGCAGCCTGACAGGGGCTAACTATGGCTACACCTTC
TRBV7-9	TRBJ1-1	-	-	CASSTEGGRTEAFF	TGTGCCAGCAGCACAGAGGGGGGGCGCACTGAAGCTTTCTTT
TRBV28	TRBJ1-3	-	-	CASSPGGSSGNTIYF	TGTGCCAGCAGTCCCGGCGGGAGCTCTGGAAACACCATATATTTT
TRBV7-3	TRBJ2-3	-	-	CASGTGYGPYF	TGTGCCAGCGGCACAGGGTATGGCCCGTATTTT
TRBV7-8	TRBJ1-4	-	-	CASSVTSRLTGTNEKLFF	TGTGCCAGCAGCGTAACCTCACGGCTCACGGGAACTAATGAAAAACTGTTTTTT
TRBV11-2	TRBJ1-1	-	-	CASSFQGRNTEAFF	TGTGCCAGCAGCTTCCAGGGAAGGAACACTGAAGCTTTCTTT
TRBV6-6	TRBJ1-4	TRBD1	-	CASSYADRVNEKLFF	TGTGCCAGCAGTTACGCCGACAGGGTTAATGAAAAACTGTTTTTT
TRBV5-6	TRBJ2-2	TRBD2	-	CASSPILAGVNTGELFF	TGTGCCAGCAGTCCCATCCTAGCGGGTGTCAACACCGGGGAGCTGTTTTTT
TRBV18	TRBJ2-1	-	-	CASSPIGSTNEQFF	TGTGCCAGCTCACCCATCGGGTCGACTAATGAGCAGTTCTTC
TRBV28	TRBJ1-5	TRBD1	-	CASSLGDRRNSNQPQHF	TGTGCCAGCAGTTTAGGGGACAGAAGAAATAGCAATCAGCCCCAGCATTTT